The 11 T cell receptor beta chains presented below share a single source sample, sequenced in a study of neurological immune-mediated disorders. TCRdb processed the 5' RACE reads anew with MiXCR; each CDR3 protein has one entry. The data hold 30,000 to 50,000 distinct CDR3 sequences, with less than 9% observed a single time. The sequenced sample consisted of CD4+ T cells from blood. The receptors were gathered from a middle-aged man in good health.

At least ten counts were recorded for this clonotype. The chain combines TRBV20-1 with TRBJ2-2; 8 bases fit TRBD2. The V segment lost 0 bases and the J segment 8 bases; nucleotides outside the gene matches: 14. The CDR3 has 17 residues. CDR1 DFQATT and CDR2 SNEGSKA come from the germline V gene (reference sequence). The CDR3 DNA reads as TGCAGTGCTAGAGATCTAAACGGGAGGGCCTTGTCTGGGGAGCTGTTTTTT. This codes for CSARDLNGRALSGELFF.

This clonotype was found many times. The chain uses TRBV18 and TRBJ1-1; D gene uncertain. The CDR3 runs 13 residues. Between the trimmed V and J ends, which lost 3 bases and 4 bases, there was a span of 9 bases. The germline V gene has CDR1 KGHSH and CDR2 LQKENI. The DNA for the CDR3 is TGTGCCAGCTCACCGCAACAGACCACTGAAGCTTTCTTT. Protein product: CASSPQQTTEAFF. The variable domain in full, with the rest retrieved from reference TRBV18 and TRBJ1-1, is NAGVMQNPRHLVRRRGQEARLRCSPMKGHSHVYWYRQLPEEGLKFMVYLQKENIIDESGMPKERFSAEFPKEGPSILRIQQVVRGDSAAYFCASSPQQTTEAFFGQGTRLTVV.

This clonotype occurred many times. This rearrangement joins TRBV4-2 to TRBJ2-5; 11 bases match TRBD2. This CDR3 region has 16 residues. Germline lookup yields CDR1 LGHNA and CDR2 YNFKEQ. The V and J ends lost 1 base and 4 bases, in that order; junction bases with no gene match: 5. As DNA, the CDR3 is TGTGCCAGCAGCCAAGCTACTAGCGGGAGCAGAGAGACCCAGTACTTC. Translating it yields CASSQATSGSRETQYF.

This clonotype came up many times. The V gene is TRBV5-1, the J gene TRBJ1-5, with TRBD1 matching 7 bases. The J segment lost 1 base and the V segment lost 4 bases, leaving 5 bases of the junction unmatched. This CDR3 spans 15 amino acids. Germline V gene sequence: CDR1 SGHRS, CDR2 YFSETQ. The CDR3 bases are TGCGCCAGCAGCAAGAGGGGGCCGAGCAATCAGCCCCAGCATTTT. This codes for CASSKRGPSNQPQHF.

This clonotype was seen at least ten times. The rearrangement links TRBV20-1 to TRBJ2-5; D is possibly TRBD2 (6 bases). Per germline, CDR1 DFQATT and CDR2 SNEGSKA (reference sequence). The CDR3 runs to 17 residues. Trimming took 6 bases from V and 1 from J, leaving 24 bases between them. The CDR3 DNA follows: TGCAGTGCAGAAAGAGGAGTGTGGGAGGAGGGCCAAGAGACCCAGTACTTC. Protein: CSAERGVWEEGQETQYF.

This clonotype was counted a few times. This sequence joins TRBV5-4 and TRBJ2-3; D gene unclear. With 4 bases removed from V and 4 bases from J, the gap between germline ends came to 10 bases. CDR1 SGHNT and CDR2 YYREEE come from the germline V gene (reference sequence). The CDR3 loop spans 13 amino acids. Here the CDR3 DNA reads TGTGCCAGCAGCACCGGGCTCGCAGATACGCAGTATTTT. It specifies CASSTGLADTQYF.

This clonotype was recorded many times. The V call is TRBV24-1, the J call TRBJ2-2; no firm D call. Germline CDR1 KGHDR, CDR2 SFDVKD. With 4 bases removed from V and 4 bases from J, the gap between germline ends came to 6 bases. This CDR3 spans 13 amino acids. DNA for the CDR3: TGTGCCACCAGTGACCCTGCCACCGGGGAGCTGTTTTTT. It is translated as CATSDPATGELFF.

This clonotype has at least ten counts. The chain joins TRBV6-2 or TRBV6-3 to TRBJ2-5; 8 positions agree with TRBD2. V trimming: 6 bases; J trimming: 2 bases; junction bases outside the gene matches: 2. CDR3 length equals 13 residues. Germline values: CDR1 MNHEY, CDR2 SVGEGT. This CDR3 reads CASRTSDQETQYF. In DNA form, the CDR3 reads TGTGCCAGCAGGACTAGCGATCAAGAGACCCAGTACTTC.

The table lists this clonotype with many counts. CDR3 in amino acids: CASSLGDRILNTIYF. The CDR3 DNA follows: TGTGCCAGCAGCTTGGGGGACAGGATATTAAACACCATATATTTT. This chain connects TRBV11-2 to TRBJ1-3; TRBD1 agrees at 8 bases. V was pared by 3 bases and J by 6 bases, with 7 bases of the junction left unmatched. This CDR3 region has 15 residues. Germline values: CDR1 SGHAT, CDR2 FQNNGV. Supplemented by reference TRBV11-2 and TRBJ1-3, the full variable domain reads EAGVAQSPRYKIIEKRQSVAFWCNPISGHATLYWYQQILGQGPKLLIQFQNNGVVDDSQLPKDRFSAERLKGVDSTLKIQPAKLEDSAVYLCASSLGDRILNTIYFGEGSWLTVV.

At least ten counts were recorded for this clonotype. The chain is built from TRBV12-3 or TRBV12-4 and TRBJ2-2; TRBD1 aligns across 7 bases. V lost 6 bases, J lost 0 bases, and 7 bases stayed unmatched. CDR3 size: 16 residues. The CDR3 coding sequence is TGTGCCAGCAGGAGATCCGGGACAGCGAACACCGGGGAGCTGTTTTTT. This gives the protein CASRRSGTANTGELFF.

The sample holds many counts of this clonotype. The chain carries TRBV7-9 and TRBJ2-1; D perhaps matches TRBD2 (6 bases). This CDR3 is 13 amino acids long. V lost 5 bases to trimming and J lost 7 bases, with 12 bases between them. Germline CDR1 is SEHNR and CDR2 is FQNEAQ (reference sequence). Here the CDR3 DNA reads TGTGCCAGCAGCCTGGGGACTGCAAATGAGCAGTTCTTC. The encoded protein is CASSLGTANEQFF. Full variable domain (outside the CDR3, taken from reference TRBV7-9 and TRBJ2-1): DTGVSQNPRHKITKRGQNVTFRCDPISEHNRLYWYRQTLGQGPEFLTYFQNEAQLEKSRLLSDRFSAERPKGSFSTLEIQRTEQGDSAMYLCASSLGTANEQFFGPGTRLTVL.